These 13 T cell receptor beta chains share one sample of origin, sequenced in a study of T-cell memory formation after mild COVID-19. MiXCR, run by TCRdb on the 5' RACE reads, gives a single entry per CDR3 protein. The table lists hundreds of thousands of distinct CDR3 sequences, more than 15% of them singletons. Specimen: PBMCs or a T cell subset sorted from them (not recorded which). Every receptor here comes from a man aged 18 to 29 who had mild COVID-19 (a few samples of this study predate the infection). Cell type and time point are not known.

The chain joins TRBV20-1 to TRBJ2-3, with 10 bases that match TRBD1. From germline, CDR1 is DFQATT and CDR2 SNEGSKA (reference sequence). V lost 4 bases and J lost 9; bases outside the gene matches: 10. The CDR3 has 14 amino acids. CDR3 coding DNA: TGCAGTGCTACCGGGACAGGGGTGGCATGGACGCAGTATTTT. The encoded protein is CSATGTGVAWTQYF.

The CDR3 bases are TGTGCCAGCAGTTTAGGAGCGGGGGGGTTTTACGAGCAGTACTTC. This translates into CASSLGAGGFYEQYF. V is TRBV12-3 or TRBV12-4 and J is TRBJ2-7, with 10 bases fitting TRBD2. The V and J ends lost 1 base and 4 bases, in that order; junction bases with no gene match: 4. The CDR3 consists of 15 residues.

In this sample, this clonotype turned up once. The chain carries TRBV12-3 or TRBV12-4 and TRBJ2-7; D call uncertain. The CDR3 runs to 12 residues. V shed 8 bases and J shed 2 bases, with 10 bases lying between them. DNA of the CDR3: TGTGCCAGCCGAGGAAGAACCTACGAGCAGTACTTC. Translation: CASRGRTYEQYF.

The J gene is TRBJ2-1, the V gene TRBV4-3; a possible D gene is TRBD2 (5 bases). CDR1 and CDR2 (germline): LGHNA, YSLEER. V lost 3 bases and J 2 bases, leaving 8 bases between the germline ends. The CDR3 runs 14 residues. The CDR3 here is CASSQVGTYNEQFF. Written as DNA, the CDR3 is TGCGCCAGCAGCCAGGTCGGGACCTACAATGAGCAGTTCTTC.

The CDR3 is CAISGTVSLIGKFDNYGYTF. The CDR3 DNA sequence: TGTGCCATCTCCGGGACAGTTTCTCTTATCGGGAAGTTCGATAACTATGGCTACACCTTC. This sequence joins TRBV10-3 and TRBJ1-2; 7 nucleotides align to TRBD1. Germline V gene data show CDR1 as ENHRY and CDR2 as SYGVKD. The CDR3 length is 20 residues. The junction had 25 bases not matched to a gene; V was cut back by 8 bases and J by 1 base.

This clonotype was seen more than once but under ten times. CDR3 in DNA: TGTGCCAGCAACACGAGCGCCGTGGACGAGCAGTACGTC. Its translation is CASNTSAVDEQYV. The chain combines TRBV12-3 or TRBV12-4 with TRBJ2-7; D gene unclear. The ends were cut back, 7 bases at V and 5 bases at J, with 15 bases in the middle. This CDR3 has 13 amino acids.

This clonotype was seen more than once but under ten times. This sequence joins TRBV7-9 and TRBJ2-5; D is unresolved. The CDR3 is 13 residues long. Trimming removed 6 bases from V and 4 bases from J, with 12 bases in between. Germline CDR1 is SEHNR and CDR2 is FQNEAQ (reference sequence). Here the CDR3 reads CASRVSERETQYF. CDR3 nucleotides: TGTGCCAGCAGAGTGAGCGAGAGAGAGACCCAGTACTTC. Filled out from reference TRBV7-9 and TRBJ2-5, the complete variable domain reads DTGVSQNPRHKITKRGQNVTFRCDPISEHNRLYWYRQTLGQGPEFLTYFQNEAQLEKSRLLSDRFSAERPKGSFSTLEIQRTEQGDSAMYLCASRVSERETQYFGPGTRLLVL.

This chain uses TRBV7-2 with TRBJ2-4; D unresolved. V lost 3 bases and J 4 bases, leaving 10 bases between the germline ends. This CDR3 is 14 amino acids long. CDR1 is SGHTA, CDR2 FQGNSA, per germline. CDR3 loop: CASSFGRDKNIQYF. Here the CDR3 DNA reads TGTGCCAGCAGCTTCGGAAGGGATAAAAACATTCAGTACTTC.

In this sample, this clonotype turned up a few times. The chain joins TRBV6-6 to TRBJ2-7; 10 bases fit TRBD1. Germline V gene lookup returns CDR1 MNHNY and CDR2 SVGAGI (reference sequence). With 7 bases clipped from V and 1 base from J, the junction kept 7 bases outside the gene matches. CDR3 length equals 15 residues. The CDR3 DNA sequence: TGTGCCAGCACCATAGGGACAGGGGTATCCTACGAGCAGTACTTC. Protein sequence: CASTIGTGVSYEQYF.

The chain employs TRBV24-1 and TRBJ2-6; D unclear. From germline, CDR1 is KGHDR and CDR2 SFDVKD. Trimming shortened V by 4 bases and J by 4 bases, and 7 bases separated the two germline ends. The CDR3 runs 14 residues. CDR3 nucleotide sequence: TGTGCCACCAGTGACCCCACAGGGGCCAACGTCCTGACTTTC. Translated: CATSDPTGANVLTF.

The rearrangement links TRBV6-2 or TRBV6-3 to TRBJ2-7; D is uncertain. Trimming took 6 bases from V and 2 from J, leaving 11 bases between them. This CDR3 has 13 residues. Germline V gene lookup returns CDR1 MNHEY and CDR2 SVGEGT. CDR3 nucleotides: TGTGCCAGCAGCCTACGACCGGCCTACGAGCAGTACGTC. Encoded protein: CASSLRPAYEQYV.

This chain uses TRBV9 with TRBJ2-7, with 14 bases that match TRBD2. The germline V gene has CDR1 SGDLS and CDR2 YYNGEE. Trimming at V came to 4 bases and at J to 3 bases, leaving 9 bases not matched to a gene. The CDR3 is 17 amino acids. CDR3 amino acids: CASSFRLAGGRYYEQYF. As DNA, the CDR3 is TGTGCCAGCAGCTTTAGACTAGCGGGGGGGCGCTACTACGAGCAGTACTTC. Supplemented by reference TRBV9 and TRBJ2-7, the full variable domain reads DSGVTQTPKHLITATGQRVTLRCSPRSGDLSVYWYQQSLDQGLQFLIQYYNGEERAKGNILERFSAQQFPDLHSELNLSSLELGDSALYFCASSFRLAGGRYYEQYFGPGTRLTVT.

J is TRBJ2-3 and V is TRBV6-2 or TRBV6-3; 12 positions match TRBD2. V lost 2 bases, J lost 4 bases, and 7 bases stayed unmatched. Per germline, CDR1 MNHEY and CDR2 SVGEGT. The CDR3 runs to 17 residues. CDR3 residues: CASSYPRLAGVSDTQYF. In DNA, the CDR3 is TGTGCCAGCAGTTACCCTAGACTAGCGGGGGTGTCAGATACGCAGTATTTT.